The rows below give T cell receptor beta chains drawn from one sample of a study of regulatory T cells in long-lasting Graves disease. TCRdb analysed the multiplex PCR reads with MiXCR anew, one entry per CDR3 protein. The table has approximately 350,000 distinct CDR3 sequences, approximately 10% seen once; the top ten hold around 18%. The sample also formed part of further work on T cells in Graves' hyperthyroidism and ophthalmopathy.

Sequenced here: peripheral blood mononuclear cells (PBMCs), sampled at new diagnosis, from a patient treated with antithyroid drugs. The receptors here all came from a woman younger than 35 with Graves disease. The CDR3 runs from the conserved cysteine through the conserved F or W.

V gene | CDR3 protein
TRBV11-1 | CASGTGGTWGYTF
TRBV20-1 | CSARDGRGDEQFF
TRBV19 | CASLTGTINTGELFF
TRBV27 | CASSPRVDRANYGYTF
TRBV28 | CASRNGLLAGGTPYNEQFF
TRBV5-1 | CASSINGQGGETQYF
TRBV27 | CASSLLMGTGGNEQFF
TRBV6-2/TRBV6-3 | CTSSRPGQVYEQYF
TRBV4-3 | CASSHDFRTGLADTQYF
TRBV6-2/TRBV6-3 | CASSPEGEKLFF
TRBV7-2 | CASSSKTGGWGYTF
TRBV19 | CAASSGRNTGELFF
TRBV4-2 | CASSQGEGRPLHF
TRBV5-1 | CASSLTLAGGIQETQYF
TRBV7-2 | CASSFHRLSSGANVLTF
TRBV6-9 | CASSYFGGRQSDEQFF
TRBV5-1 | CASSHISGHLNTEAFF
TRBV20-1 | CSARGGGGNQPQHF
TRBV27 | CASSPGTAHYEQYF
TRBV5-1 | CASSLQGLVGRASNYNEQFF
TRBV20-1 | CSATSLRLYTF
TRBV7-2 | CASSLNRDSYNEQFF
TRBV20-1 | CSARDVATGRGFNYGYTF
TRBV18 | CASSYGDIQYF
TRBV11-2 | CASSPGTGGRANLYSSYEQYF
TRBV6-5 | CASSYFEGPDEKLFF
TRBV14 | CASSQDRRTGDNTEAFF
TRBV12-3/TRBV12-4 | CASSTGDNYGYTF
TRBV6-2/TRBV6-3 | CASAIGGITYEQYF
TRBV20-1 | CSTWAEGGYTF
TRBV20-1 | CSARRTGLADNEQFF
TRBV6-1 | CAPDTGWGRSGAGGNQPQHF
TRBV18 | CASDPGGAASYEQYF
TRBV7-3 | CASRGTFSDTQYF
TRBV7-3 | CASSPVTSGGKDEQFF
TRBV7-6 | CASSLGGHSLTYGYTF
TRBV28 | CASSTRHSTSYNEQFF
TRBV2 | CASSPDRGRSDTQYF
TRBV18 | CASSHPDRYNEQFF
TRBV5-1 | CASSLGQTGELFF
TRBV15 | CATSRDGPATDTQYF
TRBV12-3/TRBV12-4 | CANSFGDYSNQPQHF
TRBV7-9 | CASSLRLNSPLHF
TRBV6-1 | CASSWAVTQYF
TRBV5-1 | CASSLGGYTSGNTIYF
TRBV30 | CAWSVLGGYTEAFF
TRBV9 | CASSERDSSIYEQYF
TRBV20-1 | CSARDGQGLGTDTQYF
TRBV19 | CATSRGTVSYEQYF
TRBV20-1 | CSARDHRNTEAFF
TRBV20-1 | CSAREGAPNGANVLTF
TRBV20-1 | CSAPRVVSDEQYF